This TCR beta chain was recorded in a study of OX40 agonist ivuxolimab in advanced cancers. Turning to the overall study: The costimulatory receptor OX40 (CD134) was targeted by ivuxolimab, a fully human IgG2 agonistic monoclonal antibody. Intravenous ivuxolimab was administered to patients every 2 weeks at six dose levels: 0.01, 0.1, 0.3, 1.5, 3 and 10 mg/kg. Of the 50 or so patients in dose escalation, 19 had hepatocellular carcinoma, approximately 15 had melanoma, 9 had renal cell carcinoma and 9 had head and neck cancer. A male proportion of nearly 85% and a mean age of approximately 58 years, ranging from 23 to 79, were recorded for the dose-escalation cohort. Prior anti-PD-1, anti-PD-L1 or anti-CTLA-4 therapy was permitted, and checkpoint inhibitors had been received by 40% to 50% of dose-escalation patients. Partial responses occurred in three dose-escalation patients: two with cutaneous melanoma and one with hepatocellular carcinoma. The point of sequencing TCRbeta in the periphery was to test whether ivuxolimab changed TCR sequence diversity and drove clonal T-cell expansion. The monotherapy dose-escalation portion (N ≈ 55 patients) of the phase I ivuxolimab trial is reported in the paper. The study at large found these results: Low levels of normalized T-cell clonal expansion were also shown by some nonresponding patients. The antigen specificity of the clonally expanded peripheral T cells was not determined. Clonal expansion of both CD4+ and CD8+ blood T cells was observed from baseline to week 6 at doses 0.1 to 3.0 mg/kg. Partial responders in the 0.1-3.0 mg/kg groups had among the lowest normalized peripheral clonal expansion, especially among CD8+ T cells. After ivuxolimab, more expanded clones were found on average in CD8+ T cells than in CD4+ T cells.

For this clone: Its antigen target is currently unknown. No base quality information exists; no much larger clone differs at one position.

Patients with a history of autoimmune disease or receiving systemic immunosuppression were excluded from the trial. Peripheral blood for TCR sequencing was drawn from every dose cohort at baseline, at cycle 4 day 1 and at cycle 7 day 1. The samples were drawn from a first-in-human, open-label, multicenter phase I dose-escalation trial of ivuxolimab. The trial enrolled adults with locally advanced or metastatic head and neck squamous cell, hepatocellular, melanoma or renal cell carcinoma. CD4+ and CD8+ T cells were sorted separately from peripheral blood before TCR sequencing. Genomic DNA was extracted from sorted cells for sequencing of the TCRbeta CDR3 region. TCRbeta CDR3 regions were sequenced using the immunoSEQ Assay. The clones in this table, taken by TCRdb from immuneACCESS, are in-frame only. Not every clone is retained; where verified, under half of the shortfall comes from an unresolved V gene, and the cause of the rest is unknown. For this sample there are tens of thousands of clones; about 81% appear just once. Of the sample, around 2.3% falls within the top ten clones.

For CDR1 and CDR2, the germline V gene lists MNHEY and SVGAGI. Inclusive of the bounding cysteine and phenylalanine, the CDR3 is 14 residues long. The sequence is cut down to CDR3 DNA, 42 bases in frame from base 1. V sheds 2 bases and J sheds 0 bases, leaving 7 bases between their ends. This clonotype was sampled from an adult with an advanced solid tumor such as melanoma, head and neck, liver or kidney cancer. The chain joins TRBV6-5 to TRBJ1-1, and TRBD1 may be the D gene, going by 5 matching bases. This specimen was CD4+ or CD8+ T cells sorted from blood, taken in a trial of the OX40 agonist ivuxolimab. The nucleotide sequence is given as TGTGCCAGCAGTTACGGAGGGGTGAACACTGAAGCTTTCTTT. This codes for CASSYGGVNTEAFF.